This section outlines one T cell receptor beta chain sequence together with its context. As yet, its antigen is unknown. The junction had 16 bases not matched to a gene; V was cut back by 6 bases and J by 6 bases. Germline V CDR1 and CDR2: SNHLY, FYNNEI. The CDR3 covers 17 residues. TCRdb itself ran the 5' RACE reads through MiXCR, one entry per CDR3 protein. This sample has roughly 670,000 distinct CDR3 sequences, with roughly 19% found just once. This sample was included in a study of CD8 T cells in ankylosing spondylitis. Findings and limits, study-wide: One TCR beta motif, made up of several highly homologous variants, appeared characteristic of ankylosing spondylitis blood.

Sequencing was carried out using blood, either unsorted or a sorted T cell fraction (not recorded which). The source of this sequence is a male donor with ankylosing spondylitis. The rearrangement links TRBV2 to TRBJ2-1; TRBD2 matches 8 bases. CDR3 region: CASSPRVGLAGPNEQFF. In DNA form, the CDR3 reads TGTGCCAGCAGCCCCAGGGTCGGCTTAGCGGGACCCAATGAGCAGTTCTTC.